The sequence of this TCR beta chain was determined in a study of blood T cells in healthy people across ages. Study-wide results and caveats: A conclusive naive versus antigen-experienced comparison was prevented by the unsorted PBMCs.

A second PCR of 7 to 11 cycles used a sample-barcoded 5' primer and a J-beta primer mix. TCRdb reanalysed the 5' RACE reads using MiXCR and keeps one entry per CDR3 protein. Altogether roughly 570,000 distinct CDR3 sequences are present, 25% to 30% being singletons, with the ten largest covering 15% to 20%. This clonotype was found a few times. The antigen is undetermined. V lost 6 bases, J lost 11 bases, and 20 bases lay in between. Germline loops: CDR1 DFQATT, CDR2 SNEGSKA (reference sequence). CDR3 length equals 14 residues. The chain combines TRBV20-1 with TRBJ1-6; TRBD1 might be the D (5 bases). The sample taken for sequencing was blood. The receptor's source is a woman aged 65 to 85 in good health. The CDR3 loop reads CSAKMLDRGAPLHF. In DNA form, the CDR3 reads TGCAGTGCCAAAATGTTGGATCGGGGCGCACCCCTCCACTTT.